One and the same sample provided the 13 T cell receptor beta chains below, sequenced in a study of blood T cell repertoires in COVID-19. Sequencing used immunoSEQ multiplex PCR; TCRdb keeps in-frame clones, though not all of them. The sample yields fewer than 120,000 clones, about 75% seen once. The specimen was peripheral blood. These receptor sequences come from a woman aged 80 or older with active or convalescent COVID-19.

The CDR3 here is CASSLAAGTGFNYGYTF. The CDR3 nucleotides read TGTGCCAGCAGCCTCGCTGCCGGGACAGGGTTTAACTATGGCTACACCTTC. J is TRBJ1-2 and V is TRBV3-1 (or the pseudogene TRBV3-2); 9 nucleotides match TRBD1. This CDR3 has 17 amino acids. V lost 4 bases to trimming and J lost 1 base; unmatched junction nucleotides: 10. CDR1 is LGHDT, CDR2 YNNKEL, per germline (reference sequence).

J is TRBJ1-5 and V is TRBV2; D uncertain. The CDR3 is 16 amino acids. Germline V gene sequence: CDR1 SNHLY, CDR2 FYNNEI. Trimming shortened V by 3 bases and J by 3 bases, and 15 bases separated the two germline ends. Here the CDR3 DNA reads TGTGCCAGCAGTGAGGAAACGGGGTGGAACAATCAGCCCCAGCATTTT. Translating gives CASSEETGWNNQPQHF.

The chain is built from TRBV14 and TRBJ1-4; tentative D call: TRBD1 (5 bases). Germline V gives CDR1 SGHDN, CDR2 FVKESK. The CDR3 extends over 13 amino acids. V was clipped by 1 base and J by 8 bases, with 8 bases between them. CDR3 nucleotides: TGTGCCAGCAGCCAAGGGGGCTTAGAAAAACTGTTTTTT. This encodes CASSQGGLEKLFF.

The chain links TRBV19 to TRBJ2-1, with 11 bases identical to TRBD2. The germline gives CDR1 LNHDA, CDR2 SQIVND (reference sequence). This CDR3 contains 15 residues. J gave up 8 bases and V 7 bases, and 10 bases lay outside the gene matches. CDR3 bases: TGTGCCAGTAAGATTAGCGGGACTAGCGGCGATGAGCAGTTCTTC. It encodes CASKISGTSGDEQFF.

The chain has TRBV24-1 and TRBJ1-5; TRBD1 matches at 8 bases. The CDR3 runs 23 residues. After removal of 5 bases from V and 0 bases from J, the junction contained 26 bases not matched to a gene. The germline CDR1 and CDR2 sequences are KGHDR and SFDVKD. The CDR3 nucleotides read TGTGCCACCAGTGTCCTTCCAGGGGGCGGCCCAAGGCCGGCCCTCTATAGCAATCAGCCCCAGCATTTT. This codes for CATSVLPGGGPRPALYSNQPQHF.

The genes are TRBV2 and TRBJ1-3, with D unresolved. Looked up from germline, CDR1 is SNHLY and CDR2 is FYNNEI. Deletions cut 5 bases from V and 4 bases from J, with 9 bases between. This CDR3 spans 13 amino acids. CDR3 sequence reads: CASSRETGNTIYF. The CDR3 bases are TGTGCCAGCAGTCGGGAAACCGGAAACACCATATATTTT.

The chain couples TRBV7-2 to TRBJ2-7, with TRBD2 as a possible D gene (6 bases). CDR3 length equals 13 residues. Germline-derived CDR1 and CDR2 are SGHTA and FQGNSA. V was shortened by 5 bases and J by 4 bases, with 12 bases between the two germline ends. This CDR3 reads CASSHTRGYEQYF. CDR3 sequence (DNA): TGTGCCAGCAGCCACACTCGGGGGTACGAGCAGTACTTC. The whole variable domain, remainder taken from reference TRBV7-2 and TRBJ2-7, is GAGVSQSPSNKVTEKGKDVELRCDPISGHTALYWYRQSLGQGLEFLIYFQGNSAPDKSGLPSDRFSAERTGGSVSTLTIQRTQQEDSAVYLCASSHTRGYEQYFGPGTRLTVT.

This clone was detected a few times. The chain links TRBV5-1 to TRBJ2-1; 14 bases match TRBD2. Losses at the gene ends were 4 bases for V and 8 bases for J; bases not matched to a gene: 8. This CDR3 has 16 residues. The germline V gene has CDR1 SGHRS and CDR2 YFSETQ. CDR3: CASSEGTSGSRDEQFF. The CDR3 nucleotides read TGCGCCAGCAGCGAGGGGACTAGCGGGAGTAGAGATGAGCAGTTCTTC. The full variable domain, with the rest looked up from reference TRBV5-1 and TRBJ2-1, is KAGVTQTPRYLIKTRGQQVTLSCSPISGHRSVSWYQQTPGQGLQFLFEYFSETQRNKGNFPGRFSGRQFSNSRSEMNVSTLELGDSALYLCASSEGTSGSRDEQFFGPGTRLTVL.

The chain recombines TRBV19 with TRBJ1-1; D possibly corresponds to TRBD1 (5 bases). V lost 4 bases to trimming and J lost 0 bases, with 6 bases between them. In germline, CDR1 is LNHDA, CDR2 SQIVND (reference sequence). The CDR3 has 13 residues. This CDR3 is CASSTGMNTEAFF. DNA of the CDR3: TGTGCCAGTAGTACAGGGATGAACACTGAAGCTTTCTTT. The full variable domain, rest sourced from reference TRBV19 and TRBJ1-1, is DGGITQSPKYLFRKEGQNVTLSCEQNLNHDAMYWYRQDPGQGLRLIYYSQIVNDFQKGDIAEGYSVSREKKESFPLTVTSAQKNPTAFYLCASSTGMNTEAFFGQGTRLTVV.

This chain uses TRBV2 with TRBJ2-3, with a weak D call TRBD2 (5 bases). Germline CDR1 and CDR2: SNHLY and FYNNEI. The V gene lost 1 base and the J gene lost 5 bases, with 13 bases spanning the gap. The CDR3 runs to 15 residues. CDR3 bases: TGTGCCAGCAGTGAAGGCTGGAATGAGGGAGATACGCAGTATTTT. Amino acids: CASSEGWNEGDTQYF.

DNA of the CDR3: TGTGCCAGCAGCCCCCGGGAGCGGGTTCACAATGAGCAGTTCTTC. It encodes CASSPRERVHNEQFF. The rearrangement uses TRBV21-1 and TRBJ2-1; the table's TRBD2 call for D was not verified on the DNA. TRBV21-1 is reported as a pseudogene. The CDR3 runs to 15 residues.

The rearrangement joins TRBV6-4 to TRBJ1-1; D unresolved. This CDR3 has 13 residues. Germline CDR1 is MRHNA and CDR2 is SNTAGT. Trimming pared 5 bases from V and 6 bases from J, leaving 13 bases between. CDR3 nucleotides: TGTGCCAGCAGTAGAGAGAGGAGCGCTGAAGCTTTCTTT. Encoded protein: CASSRERSAEAFF.

This chain links TRBV9 with TRBJ2-7; maybe TRBD1 (6 bases). The CDR3 length is 14 residues. Trimming left V 0 bases short and J 7 bases short, with 14 bases between. Germline CDR1 and CDR2: SGDLS and YYNGEE. CDR3 residues: CASSVAVTGFEQYF. DNA of the CDR3: TGTGCCAGCAGCGTAGCTGTGACAGGATTTGAGCAGTACTTC.